A selection of T cell receptor beta chains follows, all from one sample in a study of human T cells and chemical hapten exposure. A single record per CDR3 protein comes from TCRdb applying MiXCR to the RACE reads. Of approximately 34,000 distinct CDR3 sequences listed, 5.5% are singletons. Specimen: whole blood. The source of these receptors is a human donor in good health. Some clones in this sample may be carry-over from other donors' samples. Both conserved end residues are part of each CDR3. D genes are given only for firm matches. Where a row states a size, it is once, few, many or the class of an expanded clone; other rows omit it.

J: TRBJ2-3; size: many; V: TRBV7-6; D: TRBD2; CDR3: CASSSGPLAGGTDTQYF; DNA: TGTGCCAGCAGCTCGGGCCCTTTAGCGGGGGGCACAGATACGCAGTATTTT
J: TRBJ2-3; size: many; V: TRBV30; D: TRBD2; CDR3: CAWTRTSVADTQYF; DNA: TGTGCCTGGACCCGGACTAGCGTGGCAGATACGCAGTATTTT
J: TRBJ2-5; size: .; V: TRBV5-1; D: TRBD2; CDR3: CASSFIWTSGANQETQYF; DNA: TGCGCCAGCAGCTTTATTTGGACTAGCGGGGCGAACCAAGAGACCCAGTACTTC
J: TRBJ2-1; size: many; V: TRBV10-2; D: TRBD2; CDR3: CASSPSGGIGGEQFF; DNA: TGCGCCAGCAGTCCTAGCGGTGGGATCGGGGGTGAGCAGTTCTTC
J: TRBJ1-4; size: few; V: TRBV5-1; D: TRBD1; CDR3: CASSMDRTEKLFF; DNA: TGCGCCAGCAGCATGGACAGGACCGAAAAACTGTTTTTT
J: TRBJ2-6; size: many; V: TRBV29-1; D: .; CDR3: CSVAPGANVLTF; DNA: TGCAGCGTTGCACCTGGGGCCAACGTCCTGACTTTC
J: TRBJ2-7; size: many; V: TRBV20-1; D: .; CDR3: CSAIVDSDDYEQYF; DNA: TGCAGTGCTATCGTCGATAGCGACGACTACGAGCAGTACTTC
J: TRBJ1-5; size: many; V: TRBV6-5; D: .; CDR3: CASSGTRNQPQHF; DNA: TGTGCCAGCAGTGGGACACGAAATCAGCCCCAGCATTTT
J: TRBJ2-2; size: many; V: TRBV12-3/TRBV12-4; D: .; CDR3: CASSGGGPRGTGELFF; DNA: TGTGCCAGCAGTGGGGGCGGACCGAGGGGCACCGGGGAGCTGTTTTTT
J: TRBJ1-2; size: many; V: TRBV20-1; D: .; CDR3: CSAREPQAGWDRGYTF; DNA: TGCAGTGCTAGAGAGCCTCAAGCAGGGTGGGATCGAGGCTACACCTTC
J: TRBJ2-1; size: many; V: TRBV11-2; D: TRBD2; CDR3: CASSPGLAENNEQFF; DNA: TGTGCCAGCAGCCCCGGACTAGCGGAGAACAATGAGCAGTTCTTC
J: TRBJ1-1; size: few; V: TRBV30; D: .; CDR3: CAWSRDALSAFF; DNA: TGTGCCTGGAGCAGGGACGCTCTGAGTGCTTTCTTT
J: TRBJ2-7; size: many; V: TRBV7-2; D: .; CDR3: CASSLRRAHEQYF; DNA: TGTGCCAGCAGCTTACGCAGGGCCCACGAGCAGTACTTC
J: TRBJ1-2; size: many; V: TRBV7-2; D: .; CDR3: CASSPSRAYGYTF; DNA: TGTGCCAGCAGCCCTTCCAGGGCATATGGCTACACCTTC
J: TRBJ1-4; size: many; V: TRBV5-1; D: .; CDR3: CASSFASLNEKLFF; DNA: TGCGCCAGCAGCTTTGCAAGCCTAAATGAAAAACTGTTTTTT